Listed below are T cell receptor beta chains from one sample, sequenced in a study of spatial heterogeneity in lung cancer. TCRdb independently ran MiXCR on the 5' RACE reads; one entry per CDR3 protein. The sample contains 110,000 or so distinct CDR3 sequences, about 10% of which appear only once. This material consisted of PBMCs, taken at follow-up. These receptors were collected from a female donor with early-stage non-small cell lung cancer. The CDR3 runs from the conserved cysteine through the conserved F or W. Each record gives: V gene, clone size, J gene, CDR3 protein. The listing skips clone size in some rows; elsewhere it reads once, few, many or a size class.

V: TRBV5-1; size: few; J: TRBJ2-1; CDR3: CASSLEGQRGYNEQFF
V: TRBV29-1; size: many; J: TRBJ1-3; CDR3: CSVEAGNTIYF
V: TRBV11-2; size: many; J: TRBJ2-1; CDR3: CASSSLGGGYNEQFF
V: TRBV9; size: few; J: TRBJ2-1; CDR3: CASSGIPGAYNEQFF
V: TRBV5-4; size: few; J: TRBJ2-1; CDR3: CASSLLGSPYNEQFF
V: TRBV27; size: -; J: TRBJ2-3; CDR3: CASSLRMTRTDTQYF
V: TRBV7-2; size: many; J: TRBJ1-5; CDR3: CASSLSRVGNQPQHF
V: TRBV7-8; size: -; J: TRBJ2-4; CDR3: CASSLSKNIQYF
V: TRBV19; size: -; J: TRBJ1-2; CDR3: CASSIEKRSYGYTF
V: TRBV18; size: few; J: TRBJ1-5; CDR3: CASSPRPDNQPQHF
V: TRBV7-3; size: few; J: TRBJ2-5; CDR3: CASSLGSFKGQETQYF
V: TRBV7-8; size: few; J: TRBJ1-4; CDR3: CASSLVRRAATNEKLFF
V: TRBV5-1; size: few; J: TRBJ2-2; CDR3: CASSGMAGTGELFF
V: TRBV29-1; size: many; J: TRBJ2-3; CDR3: CSVDGAMDTQYF
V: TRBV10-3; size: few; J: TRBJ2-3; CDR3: CAISRTGGGDTQYF
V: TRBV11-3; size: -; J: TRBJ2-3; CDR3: CASSLGKTSGSMDTQYF
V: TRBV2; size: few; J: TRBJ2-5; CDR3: CASQWTSPETQYF
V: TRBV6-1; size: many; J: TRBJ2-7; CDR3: CASSDGAGGSYEQYF
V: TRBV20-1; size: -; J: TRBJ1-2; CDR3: CSARIRDRVEANYGYTF